This record looks at one T cell receptor (beta chain) sequence and its context. The entry originates in a study of cytomegalovirus exposure and HLA in healthy donors. Losses at the gene ends were 4 bases for V and 4 bases for J; bases not matched to a gene: 16. Germline loops: CDR1 SGHNT, CDR2 YYREEE (reference sequence). The CDR3 totals 18 residues. 60 Vbeta and 13 Jbeta primers were used in PCR. Repertoires were generated with immunoSEQ multiplex PCR, while TCRdb's copy carries only in-frame clones and drops some. The repertoire holds tens of thousands of clones, with about 82% as singletons. The TCR comes from a man aged 25 to 45 in good health and CMV-seronegative. Sequenced: PBMCs. The chain employs TRBV5-4 and TRBJ2-1; 8 bases are shared with TRBD2. CDR3 protein: CASSGDSSGRTSYNEQFF. For the CDR3, the DNA is TGTGCCAGCAGCGGCGACTCAAGCGGGAGAACATCGTACAATGAGCAGTTCTTC.